The 5 T cell receptor beta chains presented below share a single source sample, sequenced in a study of PD-1 blockade in classical Hodgkin lymphoma. Time point meaning: newly diagnosed, previously untreated cHL patient sample. Magnetic negative selection was used to purify CD4+ T cells from PBMCs that had been thawed. TCRdb's table, derived via immunoSEQ multiplex PCR, lists solely in-frame clones and lacks some. The sample comprises about 25,000 clones, roughly 89% of which are singletons, and roughly 0.58% rests with the top ten. The sample consisted of CD4+ T cells from blood. Source of these receptors: a human donor with classical Hodgkin lymphoma.

This clone was detected only once. The chain is built from TRBV2 and TRBJ1-5; a possible D gene is TRBD1 (5 bases). CDR1 SNHLY and CDR2 FYNNEI come from the germline V gene. This CDR3 region has 18 residues. V gave up 5 bases and J gave up 0 bases, with 20 bases separating them. In DNA form, the CDR3 reads TGTGCCAGCAGTCCCCTCCCCTTTGGGGACTATAGCAATCAGCCCCAGCATTTT. It translates to CASSPLPFGDYSNQPQHF.

V gene TRBV30 combines with J gene TRBJ2-3, with D uncertain. The V end was cut by 5 bases, the J end by 0 bases, with 12 bases between. The germline V gene has CDR1 GTSNPN and CDR2 SVGIG (reference sequence). The CDR3 runs to 14 residues. The CDR3 DNA sequence: TGTGCCTGGTGGAAGTCTTCAAGCACAGATACGCAGTATTTT. Protein: CAWWKSSSTDTQYF.

This chain joins TRBV19 and TRBJ2-2, with D hard to call. CDR1 and CDR2 (germline): LNHDA, SQIVND (reference sequence). This CDR3 is built from 13 residues. V was shortened by 5 bases and J by 6 bases, with 10 bases between the two germline ends. The CDR3 region is CASSFEGPGELFF. The CDR3, as DNA: TGTGCCAGTAGTTTTGAAGGGCCCGGGGAGCTGTTTTTT.

This chain uses TRBV7-2 with TRBJ1-1, with D unclear. V was pared by 5 bases and J by 5 bases, with 12 bases between. CDR1 is SGHTA, CDR2 FQGNSA, per germline. The CDR3 has 13 amino acids. The chain's CDR3 is CASSNPWETEAFF. DNA of the CDR3: TGTGCCAGCAGCAATCCCTGGGAGACTGAAGCTTTCTTT.

This clone occurred once. The chain carries TRBV28 and TRBJ1-3, with unresolved D. Looked up from germline, CDR1 is MDHEN and CDR2 is SYDVKM. V lost 2 bases and J 3 bases, leaving 8 bases between the germline ends. The CDR3 length is 14 residues. Here the CDR3 DNA reads TGTGCCAGCAGTTTACGCCGAATTGGAAACACCATATATTTT. Protein product: CASSLRRIGNTIYF.